These T cell receptor beta chains were read from a single sample in a study of blood T cells in healthy people across ages. MiXCR, applied by TCRdb to the 5' RACE reads, yields one record per CDR3 protein. The sample consists of hundreds of thousands of distinct CDR3 sequences, roughly 21% of them appearing once. Specimen: blood. Every receptor here comes from a man between 65 and 85 years old in good health. Each CDR3 is given with its conserved first and last residue. A D gene is named only where the DNA matches it firmly. For some rows the clone size is stated as once, few or many, or as a class when expanded; others skip it.

TRBV6-2/TRBV6-3	-	TRBJ1-5	14	-	CASRAGGAGQPQHF	TGTGCCAGCAGGGCGGGAGGGGCCGGTCAGCCCCAGCATTTT
TRBV2	-	TRBJ2-4	15	-	CASSERLAEKNIQYF	TGTGCCAGCAGTGAGCGGCTAGCAGAAAAAAACATTCAGTACTTC
TRBV20-1	few	TRBJ2-3	12	-	CSARVGTDTQYF	TGCAGTGCTAGGGTGGGGACAGATACGCAGTATTTT
TRBV5-5	once	TRBJ2-2	15	-	CASSPVGGSAGELFF	TGTGCCAGCAGCCCCGTCGGGGGTAGCGCCGGGGAGCTGTTTTTT
TRBV18	-	TRBJ2-3	16	-	CASSRPGTSNTDTQYF	TGTGCCAGCTCGCGACCCGGGACTTCCAACACAGATACGCAGTATTTT
TRBV9	-	TRBJ2-3	17	TRBD1	CASSAIPGTGDTDTQYF	TGTGCCAGCAGCGCAATTCCCGGGACAGGGGACACAGATACGCAGTATTTT
TRBV2	few	TRBJ2-2	12	-	CASSEAHGELFF	TGTGCCAGCAGTGAAGCGCACGGGGAGCTGTTTTTT
TRBV6-5	-	TRBJ2-3	13	-	CASSPRSPAAQYF	TGTGCCAGCAGCCCCCGGAGCCCGGCGGCGCAGTATTTT
TRBV28	few	TRBJ2-7	14	TRBD1	CASSITGAGDEQYF	TGTGCCAGCAGCATTACAGGGGCCGGGGATGAGCAGTACTTC
TRBV28	-	TRBJ2-2	17	TRBD2	CASSLTSAWEDTGELFF	TGTGCCAGCAGTCTTACTAGCGCTTGGGAGGACACCGGGGAGCTGTTTTTT
TRBV20-1	many	TRBJ1-4	16	TRBD1	CSAPQGQWITNEKLFF	TGCAGTGCTCCACAGGGACAGTGGATAACTAATGAAAAACTGTTTTTT
TRBV4-2	many	TRBJ2-7	14	TRBD1	CASSQAAGGYEQYF	TGTGCCAGCAGCCAAGCCGCAGGGGGCTACGAGCAGTACTTC
TRBV10-3	-	TRBJ1-4	15	-	CAISESPGGEEKLFF	TGTGCCATCAGTGAGTCCCCGGGAGGGGAGGAAAAACTGTTTTTT
TRBV4-3	-	TRBJ1-2	12	-	CASSQVGYGYTF	TGCGCCAGCAGCCAAGTGGGCTATGGCTACACCTTC
TRBV28	-	TRBJ2-4	14	-	CASSLKGGANIQYF	TGTGCCAGCAGTTTGAAGGGGGGCGCAAACATTCAGTACTTC
TRBV7-9	many	TRBJ2-3	13	-	CASSLRLGDTQYF	TGTGCCAGCAGCCTGAGGTTGGGAGATACGCAGTATTTT
TRBV9	few	TRBJ2-7	15	TRBD2	CASSVAGGAVSEQYF	TGTGCCAGCAGCGTAGCGGGAGGTGCGGTCTCCGAGCAGTACTTC
TRBV3-1	-	TRBJ2-5	15	-	CASSQERGRLETQYF	TGTGCCAGCAGCCAAGAGCGGGGACGCCTAGAGACCCAGTACTTC
TRBV10-3	many	TRBJ1-2	14	-	CAISESGPNYGYTF	TGTGCCATCAGTGAGTCGGGTCCTAACTATGGCTACACCTTC
TRBV5-1	once	TRBJ2-7	14	-	CACSFGAGAYEQYF	TGCGCCTGCAGCTTTGGGGCAGGAGCTTACGAGCAGTACTTC
TRBV2	few	TRBJ1-1	12	-	CASSEEGGGAFF	TGTGCCAGCAGTGAAGAGGGAGGGGGAGCTTTCTTT
TRBV24-1	-	TRBJ2-3	15	-	CATSDPDGQPDTQYF	TGTGCCACCAGTGACCCGGACGGCCAGCCAGATACGCAGTATTTT
TRBV19	-	TRBJ2-4	13	TRBD2	CASSLGRGVIQYF	TGTGCCAGTAGTCTCGGACGGGGGGTCATTCAGTACTTC
TRBV6-2/TRBV6-3	few	TRBJ1-4	13	-	CASSRRINGKLFF	TGTGCCAGCAGCCGCAGGATTAATGGAAAACTGTTTTTT
TRBV7-9	-	TRBJ2-5	14	-	CASSSDSTGKTQYF	TGTGCCAGCAGCTCGGACAGCACGGGGAAGACCCAGTACTTC
TRBV4-3	-	TRBJ2-7	17	-	CASSQAYLGMTTYEQYF	TGCGCCAGCAGCCAGGCTTACCTGGGGATGACTACCTACGAGCAGTACTTC
TRBV2	few	TRBJ2-1	13	-	CASSVLVRGEQFF	TGTGCCAGCAGTGTACTAGTTCGGGGTGAGCAGTTCTTC
TRBV5-4	once	TRBJ1-2	15	-	CASSPWDGGLWGYTF	TGTGCCAGCAGCCCGTGGGACGGGGGGCTTTGGGGCTACACCTTC
TRBV4-1	-	TRBJ2-1	16	TRBD2	CASSQVVAGGPYEQFF	TGCGCCAGCAGCCAAGTAGTCGCGGGAGGGCCGTATGAGCAGTTCTTC
TRBV4-2	-	TRBJ2-1	17	-	CASSQESGQRRGAEQFF	TGTGCCAGCAGCCAAGAGTCCGGCCAGCGGAGGGGTGCTGAGCAGTTCTTC
TRBV20-1	many	TRBJ2-7	13	-	CSARDSLSYEQYF	TGCAGTGCGCGGGACTCACTAAGCTACGAGCAGTACTTC
TRBV18	-	TRBJ2-5	15	TRBD2	CASSPSGGLLETQYF	TGTGCCAGCTCACCCTCGGGAGGTCTGCTTGAGACCCAGTACTTC
TRBV20-1	few	TRBJ1-6	14	-	CSAKDVIYNSPLHF	TGCAGTGCTAAGGACGTAATCTATAATTCACCCCTCCACTTT